Below, 21 T cell receptor beta chains from the same sample are listed, as sequenced in a study of T cells in Graves' hyperthyroidism and ophthalmopathy. RNA transcripts gave rise to amplified TCR beta CDR3 regions. TCR CDR3 underwent first-round RT-PCR with the HTBI primer set. TCRdb independently ran MiXCR on the multiplex PCR reads; one entry per CDR3 protein. The sample lists about 360,000 distinct CDR3 sequences, about 13% occurring once. Sequences were obtained from blood. Receptors originate from a woman younger than 35 with Graves' hyperthyroidism.

This clonotype was counted only a few times. This rearrangement joins TRBV4-2 to TRBJ2-5; the match to TRBD2 covers 11 bases. Germline CDR1 LGHNA, CDR2 YNFKEQ. The length of the CDR3 is 17 residues. The trim removed 4 bases at V and 0 bases at J, leaving 7 bases unmatched. Here the CDR3 reads CASSPWTSGPYQETQYF. The CDR3 DNA reads as TGTGCCAGCAGCCCCTGGACTAGCGGGCCGTACCAAGAGACCCAGTACTTC.

This clonotype was picked up many times. The chain recombines TRBV29-1 with TRBJ2-1; TRBD1 matches at 7 bases. The CDR3 extends over 13 amino acids. Germline V gene lookup returns CDR1 SQVTM and CDR2 ANQGSEA. Trimming removed 5 bases from V and 4 bases from J; junction bases left unmatched: 5. The CDR3 spells CSVYRDSYNEQFF. CDR3 bases: TGCAGCGTTTATCGGGACAGTTACAATGAGCAGTTCTTC.

This clonotype showed up just once. The conserved closing phenylalanine or tryptophan is absent in this CDR3, likely reflecting a read error. The chain links TRBV7-3 to TRBJ2-3; 9 nucleotides line up with TRBD2. Germline CDR1 SGHTA, CDR2 FQGTGA. J gave up 2 bases and V 5 bases, and 5 bases lay outside the gene matches. This CDR3 comprises 15 residues. In DNA, the CDR3 is TGTGCCAGCAGCCTTACTAGCGGGTTCACAGATACGCAGTATTCT. Translation gives CASSLTSGFTDTQYS.

The sample holds many counts of this clonotype. This chain joins TRBV20-1 and TRBJ2-5; 8 bases line up with TRBD1. Per the germline V gene, CDR1 is DFQATT and CDR2 is SNEGSKA (reference sequence). CDR3 size: 12 residues. CDR3 in DNA: TGCTCCCGGACAGGGAGCCAAGAGACCCAGTACTTC. The encoded protein is CSRTGSQETQYF.

Many counts were recorded for this clonotype. This chain links TRBV7-9 with TRBJ2-7; tentatively, D is TRBD2 (5 bases). The germline V gene has CDR1 SEHNR and CDR2 FQNEAQ (reference sequence). The CDR3 extends over 15 amino acids. Trimming shortened V by 1 base and J by 5 bases, and 15 bases separated the two germline ends. CDR3 sequence (DNA): TGTGCCAGCAGCTTAGGTGGGAGCAGGTGGCACGAGCAGTACTTC. It specifies CASSLGGSRWHEQYF.

This clonotype came up many times. Written as DNA, the CDR3 is TGTGCCAGCAGCTTAGGGCTAGCGGGACAGGTGCAGTTCTTC. Its protein product is CASSLGLAGQVQFF. This chain connects TRBV7-9 to TRBJ2-1, with D possibly matching TRBD2 (9 bases). The V gene's germline CDR1 is SEHNR and CDR2 FQNEAQ (reference sequence). The CDR3 loop spans 14 amino acids. Trimming cost V 1 base and J 12 bases, with 16 bases left between them.

This clonotype was found many times. The chain recombines TRBV19 with TRBJ2-3; 7 bases line up with TRBD2. Per germline, CDR1 LNHDA and CDR2 SQIVND (reference sequence). This CDR3 has 15 amino acids. Germline trimming cut 3 bases from V and 4 bases from J; bases unmatched to any gene: 7. The CDR3 region has the DNA TGTGCCAGTAGTATTGGAGCGGGATGGGCAGATACGCAGTATTTT. It is translated as CASSIGAGWADTQYF.

This clonotype has only a few counts. A much larger clone is a single base away; this may be a read error. The chain has TRBV7-8 and TRBJ2-7; no definite D call. Trimming cost V 5 bases and J 5 bases, with 7 bases left between them. The CDR3 extends over 11 amino acids. The V gene's germline CDR1 is SGHVS and CDR2 FQNEAQ. CDR3 sequence (DNA): TGTGCCAGCAGCCTCACCCACGAGCAGTACTTC. Its protein product is CASSLTHEQYF. The full variable domain, completed using reference TRBV7-8 and TRBJ2-7, is GAGVSQSPRYKVAKRGQDVALRCDPISGHVSLFWYQQALGQGPEFLTYFQNEAQLDKSGLPSDRFFAERPEGSVSTLKIQRTQQEDSAVYLCASSLTHEQYFGPGTRLTVT.

This clonotype was found many times. This chain joins TRBV20-1 and TRBJ2-3, with D unresolved. The germline V and J ends were trimmed by 6 bases and 1 base, with 11 bases remaining between them. CDR3 size: 13 residues. Germline V gene lookup returns CDR1 DFQATT and CDR2 SNEGSKA (reference sequence). Here the CDR3 DNA reads TGCAGTGCCCTGAAGACTGGCACAGATACGCAGTATTTT. It encodes CSALKTGTDTQYF.

The V and J genes are TRBV20-1 and TRBJ2-1; TRBD2 matches at 10 bases. The CDR3 has 15 residues. Per the germline V gene, CDR1 is DFQATT and CDR2 is SNEGSKA (reference sequence). The J segment lost 6 bases and the V segment lost 1 base, leaving 6 bases of the junction unmatched. DNA of the CDR3: TGCAGTGCTAGAGCCCTAGCGGGGGAAACCAATGAGCAGTTCTTC. Translation gives CSARALAGETNEQFF.

The V gene is TRBV2, the J gene TRBJ2-1; D not resolved. CDR1 is SNHLY, CDR2 FYNNEI, per germline. CDR3 size: 13 residues. Trimming took 5 bases from V and 7 from J, leaving 12 bases between them. This CDR3 reads CASSQIRTNEQFF. The CDR3 coding sequence is TGTGCCAGCAGTCAAATTCGAACAAATGAGCAGTTCTTC.

V gene TRBV6-1 combines with J gene TRBJ2-1; 11 bases agree with TRBD2. The CDR3 sequence is 16 residues long. Per the germline V gene, CDR1 is MNHNS and CDR2 is SASEGT. The J segment lost 4 bases and the V segment lost 5 bases, leaving 7 bases of the junction unmatched. The CDR3 reads CASSLRTSGSYNEQFF. For the CDR3, the DNA is TGTGCCAGCAGTCTTCGGACTAGCGGGTCGTACAATGAGCAGTTCTTC.

This clonotype was picked up many times. The gene calls are TRBV10-2 and TRBJ2-6, with 9 bases fitting TRBD1. The CDR3 loop spans 16 amino acids. V dropped 4 bases and J dropped 6; count of bases not matched to a gene: 7. Germline V gene sequence: CDR1 WSHSY, CDR2 SAAADI. The CDR3 nucleotides are TGCGCCAGCAGTGGGACTGACAGGGGGTTGGCCAACGTCCTGACTTTC. Translation: CASSGTDRGLANVLTF.

In this sample, this clonotype turned up a few times. Just one base apart from a much larger clone, this may be a read error. This chain links TRBV2 with TRBJ1-2; maybe TRBD1 (6 bases). Deletions cut 10 bases from V and 4 bases from J, with 16 bases between. The CDR3 has 13 residues. Germline CDR1 reads SNHLY; CDR2 reads FYNNEI. The CDR3 DNA follows: TGTGCCAACAGGGCAGGACATGTCTATGGCTACACCTTC. It specifies CANRAGHVYGYTF.

With respect to this clonotype: Being one base from a much bigger clone, this may be a read error. The rearrangement joins TRBV29-1 to TRBJ2-2; D is perhaps TRBD2 (5 bases). Germline V gene sequence: CDR1 SQVTM, CDR2 ANQGSEA. The CDR3 length is 16 residues. Trimming pared 2 bases from V and 0 bases from J, leaving 13 bases between. The CDR3 region has the DNA TGCAGCGTTGAAACAGAGGGCCAAGCGAACACCGGGGAGCTGTTTTTT. This sequence encodes CSVETEGQANTGELFF.

At least ten counts were recorded for this clonotype. As DNA, the CDR3 is TGTGCCAGCAGCGCCGGGGTTCTACAGCACTACAATGAGCAGTTCTTC. Residues: CASSAGVLQHYNEQFF. The chain recombines TRBV5-8 with TRBJ2-1; possibly TRBD2 for D (5 bases). The germline V and J ends were trimmed by 4 bases and 3 bases, with 17 bases remaining between them. Germline values: CDR1 SGHTS, CDR2 YDEGEE. This CDR3 has 16 amino acids.

This clonotype was picked up many times. This chain uses TRBV18 with TRBJ2-1; D gene ambiguous. The CDR3 covers 16 residues. V was cut by 3 bases and J by 6 bases, with 18 bases left in between. The germline V gene has CDR1 KGHSH and CDR2 LQKENI. The CDR3 reads CASSPTASSSGNEQFF. CDR3 DNA sequence: TGTGCCAGCTCACCCACGGCTTCGTCCTCCGGCAATGAGCAGTTCTTC. The full variable domain, with the rest looked up from reference TRBV18 and TRBJ2-1, is NAGVMQNPRHLVRRRGQEARLRCSPMKGHSHVYWYRQLPEEGLKFMVYLQKENIIDESGMPKERFSAEFPKEGPSILRIQQVVRGDSAAYFCASSPTASSSGNEQFFGPGTRLTVL.

This clonotype was counted once. This sequence joins TRBV6-1 and TRBJ2-5; the match to TRBD2 covers 12 bases. This CDR3 contains 17 residues. J gave up 5 bases and V 6 bases, and 13 bases lay outside the gene matches. Germline V gene lookup returns CDR1 MNHNS and CDR2 SASEGT. CDR3 sequence: CASRRPLAGGPPETQYF. The DNA for the CDR3 is TGTGCCAGCAGACGTCCGCTAGCGGGAGGGCCACCCGAGACCCAGTACTTC.

This chain connects TRBV4-1 to TRBJ2-1, with D perhaps matching TRBD1 (5 bases). This CDR3 is built from 17 residues. V was cut by 0 bases and J by 7 bases, with 19 bases left in between. The germline V gene has CDR1 MGHRA and CDR2 YSYEKL. The CDR3 DNA reads as TGCGCCAGCAGCCAAGATCAATGGGGCGACTCTTGGAATGAGCAGTTCTTC. Translating it yields CASSQDQWGDSWNEQFF.

There are many counts of this clonotype. This chain uses TRBV20-1 with TRBJ2-1; no reliable D call. The CDR3 has 14 residues. V lost 3 bases to trimming and J lost 0 bases, with 9 bases between them. Germline V lookup: CDR1 DFQATT, CDR2 SNEGSKA (reference sequence). The CDR3 reads CSASIPNSYNEQFF. CDR3 nucleotide sequence: TGCAGTGCTAGTATTCCAAACTCCTACAATGAGCAGTTCTTC.

At least ten counts were recorded for this clonotype. The J gene is TRBJ1-2, the V gene TRBV19; D gene uncertain. The germline V gene encodes CDR1 LNHDA and CDR2 SQIVND (reference sequence). This CDR3 has 11 amino acids. The V end lost 10 bases, the J end lost 2 bases, and 8 bases lay between the germline ends. CDR3 in DNA: TGTGCCACCAAGGGCAACTATGGCTACACCTTC. Translation gives CATKGNYGYTF.